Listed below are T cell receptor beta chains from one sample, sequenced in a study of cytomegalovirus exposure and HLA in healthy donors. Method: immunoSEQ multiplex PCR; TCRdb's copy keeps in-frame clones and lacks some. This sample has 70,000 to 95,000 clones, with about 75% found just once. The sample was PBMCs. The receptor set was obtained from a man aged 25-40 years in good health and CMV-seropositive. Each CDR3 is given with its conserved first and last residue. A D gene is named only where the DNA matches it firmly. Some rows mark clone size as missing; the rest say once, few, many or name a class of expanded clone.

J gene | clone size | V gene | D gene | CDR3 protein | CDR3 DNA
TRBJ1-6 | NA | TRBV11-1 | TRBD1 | CASSLVGTGVGRSPLHF | TGTGCCAGCAGCTTAGTGGGGACAGGGGTTGGTCGTTCACCCCTCCACTTT
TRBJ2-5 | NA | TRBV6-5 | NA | CASSRGTVRETQYF | TGTGCCAGCAGTCGGGGGACAGTCCGAGAGACCCAGTACTTC
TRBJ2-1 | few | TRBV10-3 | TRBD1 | CANSTGERSVDEQFF | TGTGCCAACTCGACAGGGGAAAGAAGTGTTGATGAGCAGTTCTTC
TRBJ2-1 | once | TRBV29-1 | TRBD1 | CSATTGGGMAKRGNEQFF | TGCAGCGCCACAACAGGGGGTGGGATGGCCAAGAGGGGTAATGAGCAGTTCTTC
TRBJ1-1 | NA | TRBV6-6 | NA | CASSYSRGNTEAFF | TGTGCCAGCAGTTACTCGAGAGGGAACACTGAAGCTTTCTTT
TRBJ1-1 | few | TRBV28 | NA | CASSSPGTFEAFF | TGTGCCAGCAGTTCCCCGGGGACATTTGAAGCTTTCTTT
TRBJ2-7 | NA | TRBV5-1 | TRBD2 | CASSREAGLYEQYF | TGCGCCAGCAGCCGGGAGGCGGGACTCTACGAGCAGTACTTC
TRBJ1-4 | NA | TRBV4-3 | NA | CASSRDTGVATNEKLFF | TGCGCCAGCAGCCGGGACACCGGAGTGGCAACTAATGAAAAACTGTTTTTT
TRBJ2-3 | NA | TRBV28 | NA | CASSLLAMSTDTQYF | TGTGCCAGCAGTTTACTAGCGATGAGCACAGATACGCAGTATTTT
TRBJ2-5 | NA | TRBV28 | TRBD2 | CASSLPTSSGQETQYF | TGTGCCAGCAGTTTACCAACAAGTAGCGGGCAAGAGACCCAGTACTTC
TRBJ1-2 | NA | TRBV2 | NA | CASSPSRGVEGYTF | TGTGCCAGCAGTCCGAGCCGGGGGGTTGAAGGCTACACCTTC
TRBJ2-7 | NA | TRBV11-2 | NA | CASSLLAGGYEQYF | TGTGCCAGCAGCTTATTAGCCGGGGGCTACGAGCAGTACTTC
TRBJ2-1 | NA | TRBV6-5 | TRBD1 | CASSYSRSTGANEQFF | TGTGCCAGCAGTTACTCCCGATCGACAGGGGCCAATGAGCAGTTCTTC
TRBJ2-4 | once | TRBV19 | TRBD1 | CASRRETGGAKNIQYF | TGTGCCAGTCGACGAGAGACAGGGGGCGCCAAAAACATTCAGTACTTC
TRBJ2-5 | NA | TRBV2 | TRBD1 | CASRFNRGETQYF | TGTGCCAGCAGGTTTAACAGGGGGGAGACCCAGTACTTC
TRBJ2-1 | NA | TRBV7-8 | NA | CASSLVGGGNEQFF | TGTGCCAGCAGCTTAGTAGGGGGAGGGAATGAGCAGTTCTTC
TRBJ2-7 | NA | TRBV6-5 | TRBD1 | CASSKPGTAYEQYF | TGTGCCAGCAGTAAACCCGGGACAGCCTACGAGCAGTACTTC
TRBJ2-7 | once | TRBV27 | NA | CATALSGSYEQYF | TGTGCCACCGCTCTTTCGGGCTCCTACGAGCAGTACTTC
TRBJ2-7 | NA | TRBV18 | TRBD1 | CASSLRRGQEPGYEQYF | TGTGCCAGCTCACTACGACGCGGACAGGAGCCAGGGTACGAGCAGTACTTC
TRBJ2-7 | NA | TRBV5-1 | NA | CASSLGTETYEQYF | TGCGCCAGCAGCTTGGGGACAGAGACCTACGAGCAGTACTTC
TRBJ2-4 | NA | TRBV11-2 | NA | CASSWGVGDLAKNIQYF | TGTGCCAGCAGTTGGGGTGTGGGAGACCTAGCCAAAAACATTCAGTACTTC
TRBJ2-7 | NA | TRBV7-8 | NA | CASSQNRGGEQYF | TGTGCCAGCAGTCAAAACAGGGGAGGCGAGCAGTACTTC
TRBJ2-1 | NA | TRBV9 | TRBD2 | CASSTGTSGGGLVEQFF | TGTGCCAGCAGCACCGGGACTAGCGGGGGGGGGTTGGTTGAGCAGTTCTTC
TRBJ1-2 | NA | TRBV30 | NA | CAWSQGYGYTF | TGTGCCTGGAGTCAGGGCTATGGCTACACCTTC
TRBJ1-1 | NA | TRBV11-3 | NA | CASSLGGDTEAFF | TGTGCCAGCAGTTTAGGGGGGGACACTGAAGCTTTCTTT
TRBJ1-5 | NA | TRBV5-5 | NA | CASSLNPGDQPQHF | TGTGCCAGCAGCCTGAACCCAGGGGATCAGCCCCAGCATTTT
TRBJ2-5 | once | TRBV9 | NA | CASSVAAGQETQYF | TGTGCCAGCAGCGTAGCGGCAGGGCAAGAGACCCAGTACTTC
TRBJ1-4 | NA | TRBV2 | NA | CASSDRGDGEKLFF | TGTGCCAGCAGTGATCGGGGGGACGGTGAAAAACTGTTTTTT
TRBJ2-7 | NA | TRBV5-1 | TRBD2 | CASSWASGLYEQYF | TGCGCCAGCAGCTGGGCTAGCGGACTATACGAGCAGTACTTC
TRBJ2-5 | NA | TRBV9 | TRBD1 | CASSVQGARGETQYF | TGTGCCAGCAGCGTACAGGGGGCCCGGGGGGAGACCCAGTACTTC
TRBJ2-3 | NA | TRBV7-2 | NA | CASSLARRLQTEDTQYF | TGTGCCAGCAGCTTAGCGCGACGACTACAGACCGAAGATACGCAGTATTTT
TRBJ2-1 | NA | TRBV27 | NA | CASRYGGLTLNEQFF | TGTGCCAGCAGGTACGGGGGTCTTACCCTCAATGAGCAGTTCTTC
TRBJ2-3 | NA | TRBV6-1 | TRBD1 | CASSDGTGDTDTQYF | TGTGCCAGCAGTGATGGGACAGGGGACACAGATACGCAGTATTTT
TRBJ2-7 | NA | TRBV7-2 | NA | CASSLAARELGEQYF | TGTGCCAGCAGCTTGGCGGCGAGGGAGTTGGGGGAGCAGTACTTC
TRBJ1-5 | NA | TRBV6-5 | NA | CAIPARRQPQHF | TGTGCCATCCCGGCTAGAAGGCAGCCCCAGCATTTT
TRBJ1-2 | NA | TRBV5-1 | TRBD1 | CASSFLPGQGARDGYTF | TGCGCCAGCAGCTTCCTACCGGGACAGGGGGCCCGTGATGGCTACACCTTC
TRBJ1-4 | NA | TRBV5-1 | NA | CASSPFPSTNEKLFF | TGCGCCAGCAGCCCTTTTCCCTCAACTAATGAAAAACTGTTTTTT
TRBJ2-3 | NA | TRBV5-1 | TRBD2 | CASSPGLAGDTDTQYF | TGCGCCAGCAGCCCCGGACTAGCGGGGGATACAGATACGCAGTATTTT
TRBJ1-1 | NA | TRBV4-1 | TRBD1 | CASSRRGRGAEAFF | TGTGCCAGCAGCCGAAGGGGGCGAGGGGCTGAAGCTTTCTTT
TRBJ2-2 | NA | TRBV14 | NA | CASSQDRGFFTGELFF | TGTGCCAGCAGCCAAGACAGGGGCTTTTTCACCGGGGAGCTGTTTTTT
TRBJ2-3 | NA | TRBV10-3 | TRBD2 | CAIGLAGTDTQYF | TGTGCCATCGGACTAGCGGGGACAGATACGCAGTATTTT
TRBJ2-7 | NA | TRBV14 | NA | CASSQDYLHEQYF | TGTGCCAGCAGCCAAGATTATCTTCACGAGCAGTACTTC
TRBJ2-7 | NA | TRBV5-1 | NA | CASSLAQTPTREQYF | TGCGCCAGCAGCTTGGCCCAAACCCCTACTCGGGAGCAGTACTTC
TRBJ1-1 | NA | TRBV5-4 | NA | CASSLIPGQTDTEAFF | TGTGCCAGCAGCTTGATACCAGGACAGACGGACACTGAAGCTTTCTTT
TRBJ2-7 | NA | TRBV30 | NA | CAWRTSGLSYEQYF | TGTGCCTGGAGGACCTCGGGACTCTCCTACGAGCAGTACTTC
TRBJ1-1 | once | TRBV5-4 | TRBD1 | CASSSGQGAKTEAFF | TGTGCCAGCAGCTCTGGACAGGGGGCGAAGACTGAAGCTTTCTTT
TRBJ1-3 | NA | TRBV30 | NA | CAWTHDSGNTIYF | TGTGCCTGGACACACGACTCTGGAAACACCATATATTTT
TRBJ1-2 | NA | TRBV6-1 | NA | CASSELAGTGGYTF | TGTGCCAGCAGTGAACTGGCAGGGACTGGTGGCTACACCTTC
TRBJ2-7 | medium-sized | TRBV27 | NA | CASSPFGHRYEQYF | TGTGCCAGCAGTCCCTTTGGACATCGCTACGAGCAGTACTTC
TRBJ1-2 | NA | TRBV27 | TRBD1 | CASSGRQGQSPNYGYTF | TGTGCCAGCAGTGGAAGACAGGGGCAGTCTCCTAACTATGGCTACACCTTC
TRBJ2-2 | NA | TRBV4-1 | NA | CASSQVPGDVGTGELFF | TGCGCCAGCAGCCAAGTTCCGGGGGACGTTGGAACCGGGGAGCTGTTTTTT
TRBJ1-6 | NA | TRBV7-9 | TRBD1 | CASSLAQGVNSPLHF | TGTGCCAGCAGCTTAGCACAGGGGGTGAATTCACCCCTCCACTTT
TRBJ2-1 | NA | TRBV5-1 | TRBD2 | CASSPGRGGWDNEQFF | TGCGCCAGCAGCCCGGGTCGGGGGGGTTGGGACAATGAGCAGTTCTTC
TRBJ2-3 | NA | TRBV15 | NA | CATSRDQVRATDTQYF | TGTGCCACCAGCAGAGATCAGGTCAGGGCGACAGATACGCAGTATTTT
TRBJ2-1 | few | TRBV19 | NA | CASSIGRASYNEQFF | TGTGCCAGTAGTATAGGGAGGGCTTCCTACAATGAGCAGTTCTTC
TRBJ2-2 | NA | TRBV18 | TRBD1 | CASSPGQANTGELFF | TGTGCCAGCTCACCGGGACAGGCGAACACCGGGGAGCTGTTTTTT
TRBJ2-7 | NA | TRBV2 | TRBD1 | CASRPGTGLHEQYF | TGTGCCAGCAGACCCGGGACAGGGCTCCACGAGCAGTACTTC
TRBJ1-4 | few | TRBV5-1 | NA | CASRFGATNEKLFF | TGCGCCAGCAGGTTCGGGGCAACTAATGAAAAACTGTTTTTT